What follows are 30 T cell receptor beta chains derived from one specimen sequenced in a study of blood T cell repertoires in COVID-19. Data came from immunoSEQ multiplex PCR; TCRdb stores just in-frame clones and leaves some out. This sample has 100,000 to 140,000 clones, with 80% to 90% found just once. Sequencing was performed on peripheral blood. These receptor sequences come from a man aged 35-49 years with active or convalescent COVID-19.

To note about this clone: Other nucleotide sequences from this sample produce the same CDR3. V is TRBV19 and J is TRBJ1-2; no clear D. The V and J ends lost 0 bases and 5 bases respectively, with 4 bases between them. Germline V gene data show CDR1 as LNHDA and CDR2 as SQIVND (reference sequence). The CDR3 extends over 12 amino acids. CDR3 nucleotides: TGTGCCAGTAGTATAGATCTATATGGCTACACCTTC. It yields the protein CASSIDLYGYTF.

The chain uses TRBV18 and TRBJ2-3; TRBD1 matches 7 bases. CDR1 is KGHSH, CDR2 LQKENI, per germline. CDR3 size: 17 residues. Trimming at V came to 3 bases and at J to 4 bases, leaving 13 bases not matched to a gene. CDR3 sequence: CASSPIRDSVGSDTQYF. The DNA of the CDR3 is TGTGCCAGCTCACCTATACGGGACAGTGTTGGGTCAGATACGCAGTATTTT. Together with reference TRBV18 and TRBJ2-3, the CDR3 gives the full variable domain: NAGVMQNPRHLVRRRGQEARLRCSPMKGHSHVYWYRQLPEEGLKFMVYLQKENIIDESGMPKERFSAEFPKEGPSILRIQQVVRGDSAAYFCASSPIRDSVGSDTQYFGPGTRLTVL.

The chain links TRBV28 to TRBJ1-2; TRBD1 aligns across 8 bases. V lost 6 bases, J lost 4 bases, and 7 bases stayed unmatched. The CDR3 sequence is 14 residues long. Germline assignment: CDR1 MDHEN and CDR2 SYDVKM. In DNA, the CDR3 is TGTGCCAGCAGCCTCGGACAGGGAACCTATGGCTACACCTTC. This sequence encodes CASSLGQGTYGYTF.

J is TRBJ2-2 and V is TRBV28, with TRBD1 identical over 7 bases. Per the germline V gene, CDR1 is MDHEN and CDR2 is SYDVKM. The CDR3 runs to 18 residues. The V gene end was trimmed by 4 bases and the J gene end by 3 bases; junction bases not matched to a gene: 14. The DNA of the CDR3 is TGTGCCAGCAGTTCACACATCAACAGGGGTAGCGACACCGGGGAGCTGTTTTTT. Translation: CASSSHINRGSDTGELFF.

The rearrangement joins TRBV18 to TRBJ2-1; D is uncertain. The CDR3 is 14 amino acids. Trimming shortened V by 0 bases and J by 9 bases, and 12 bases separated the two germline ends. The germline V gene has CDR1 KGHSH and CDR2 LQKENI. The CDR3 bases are TGTGCCAGCTCACCACCGTTTGCAGAAAGTGAGCAGTTCTTC. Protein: CASSPPFAESEQFF. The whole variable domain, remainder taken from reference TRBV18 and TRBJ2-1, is NAGVMQNPRHLVRRRGQEARLRCSPMKGHSHVYWYRQLPEEGLKFMVYLQKENIIDESGMPKERFSAEFPKEGPSILRIQQVVRGDSAAYFCASSPPFAESEQFFGPGTRLTVL.

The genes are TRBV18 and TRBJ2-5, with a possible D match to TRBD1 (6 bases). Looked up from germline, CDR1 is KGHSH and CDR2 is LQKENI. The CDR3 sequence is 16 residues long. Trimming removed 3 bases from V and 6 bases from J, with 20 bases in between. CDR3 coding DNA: TGTGCCAGCTCACCCAGCAGGGGTCTCCTCCAGCAGACCCAGTACTTC. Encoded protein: CASSPSRGLLQQTQYF. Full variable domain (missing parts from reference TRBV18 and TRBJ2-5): NAGVMQNPRHLVRRRGQEARLRCSPMKGHSHVYWYRQLPEEGLKFMVYLQKENIIDESGMPKERFSAEFPKEGPSILRIQQVVRGDSAAYFCASSPSRGLLQQTQYFGPGTRLLVL.

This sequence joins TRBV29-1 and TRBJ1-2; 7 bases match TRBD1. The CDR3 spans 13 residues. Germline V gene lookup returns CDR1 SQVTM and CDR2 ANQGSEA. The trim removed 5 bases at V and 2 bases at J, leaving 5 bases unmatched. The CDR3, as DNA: TGCAGCGTTACACAGACAGGGAACTATGGCTACACCTTC. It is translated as CSVTQTGNYGYTF. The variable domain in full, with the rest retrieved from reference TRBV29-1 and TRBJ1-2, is SAVISQKPSRDICQRGTSLTIQCQVDSQVTMMFWYRQQPGQSLTLIATANQGSEATYESGFVIDKFPISRPNLTFSTLTVSNMSPEDSSIYLCSVTQTGNYGYTFGSGTRLTVV.

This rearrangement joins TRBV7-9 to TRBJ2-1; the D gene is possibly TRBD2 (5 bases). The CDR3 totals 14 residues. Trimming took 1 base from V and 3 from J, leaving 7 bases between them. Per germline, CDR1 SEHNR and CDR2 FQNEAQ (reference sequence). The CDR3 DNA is TGTGCCAGCAGCTTAGGGACTCTCTACAATGAGCAGTTCTTC. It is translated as CASSLGTLYNEQFF.

The CDR3 bases are TGTGCCAGCAGCCAGGGGACTAGCGGGGCCTACGAGCAGTACTTC. This translates into CASSQGTSGAYEQYF. This sequence joins TRBV3-1 (or the pseudogene TRBV3-2) and TRBJ2-7, with TRBD2 matching over 13 bases. The ends lost 3 bases at V and 2 bases at J; junction bases unmatched: 1. In germline, CDR1 is LGHDT, CDR2 YNNKEL (reference sequence). This CDR3 has 15 amino acids.

CDR3 loop: CASSYPLAKNIQYF. CDR3 DNA: TGTGCCAGCAGTTACCCCCTAGCCAAAAACATTCAGTACTTC. This sequence joins TRBV6-2 or TRBV6-3 and TRBJ2-4; no reliable D call. The CDR3 consists of 14 residues. Trimming removed 2 bases at V and 0 bases at J, with 5 bases between. Germline V lookup: CDR1 MNHEY, CDR2 SVGEGT.

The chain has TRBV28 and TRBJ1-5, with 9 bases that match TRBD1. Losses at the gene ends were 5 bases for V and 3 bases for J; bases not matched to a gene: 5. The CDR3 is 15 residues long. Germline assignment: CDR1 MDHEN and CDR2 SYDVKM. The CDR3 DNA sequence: TGTGCCAGCAGTAGGAGGGACAGGGACAATCAGCCCCAGCATTTT. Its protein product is CASSRRDRDNQPQHF.

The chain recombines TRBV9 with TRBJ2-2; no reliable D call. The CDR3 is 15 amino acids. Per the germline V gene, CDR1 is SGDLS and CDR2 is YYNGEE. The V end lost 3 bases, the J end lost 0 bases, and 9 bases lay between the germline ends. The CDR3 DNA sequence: TGTGCCAGCAGCGGAGTTGAGGCGAACACCGGGGAGCTGTTTTTT. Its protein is CASSGVEANTGELFF. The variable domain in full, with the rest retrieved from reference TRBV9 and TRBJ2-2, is DSGVTQTPKHLITATGQRVTLRCSPRSGDLSVYWYQQSLDQGLQFLIQYYNGEERAKGNILERFSAQQFPDLHSELNLSSLELGDSALYFCASSGVEANTGELFFGEGSRLTVL.

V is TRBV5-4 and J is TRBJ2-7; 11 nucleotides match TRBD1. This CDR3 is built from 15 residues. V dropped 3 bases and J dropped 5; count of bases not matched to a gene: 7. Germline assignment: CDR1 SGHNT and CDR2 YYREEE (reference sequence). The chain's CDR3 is CASSSGQGARNEQYF. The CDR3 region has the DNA TGTGCCAGCAGCTCCGGACAGGGGGCGCGTAACGAGCAGTACTTC.

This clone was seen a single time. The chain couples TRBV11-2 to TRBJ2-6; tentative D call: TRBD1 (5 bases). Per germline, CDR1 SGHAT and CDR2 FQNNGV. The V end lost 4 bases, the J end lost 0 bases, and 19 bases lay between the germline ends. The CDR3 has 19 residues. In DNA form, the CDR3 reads TGTGCCAGCAGCTCCCCTAAGGACAATTTGGGCTCTGGGGCCAACGTCCTGACTTTC. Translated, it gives CASSSPKDNLGSGANVLTF.

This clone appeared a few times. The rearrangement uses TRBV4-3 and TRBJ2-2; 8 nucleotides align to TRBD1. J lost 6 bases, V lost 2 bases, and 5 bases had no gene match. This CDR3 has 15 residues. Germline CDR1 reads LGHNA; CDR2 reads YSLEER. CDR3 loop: CASSQLDREAGELFF. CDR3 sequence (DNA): TGCGCCAGCAGCCAATTGGACAGGGAGGCCGGGGAGCTGTTTTTT.

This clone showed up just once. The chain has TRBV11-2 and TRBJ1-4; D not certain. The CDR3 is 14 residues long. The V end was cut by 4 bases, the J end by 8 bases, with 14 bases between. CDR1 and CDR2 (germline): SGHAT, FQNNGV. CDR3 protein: CASSSRPNSEKLFF. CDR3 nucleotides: TGTGCCAGCAGCTCGAGACCAAACAGCGAAAAACTGTTTTTT.

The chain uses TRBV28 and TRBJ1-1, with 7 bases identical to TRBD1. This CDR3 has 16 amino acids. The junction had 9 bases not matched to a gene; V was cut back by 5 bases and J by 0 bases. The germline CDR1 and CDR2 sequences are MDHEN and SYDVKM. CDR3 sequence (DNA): TGTGCCAGCAGTCCCACAGGGGTGGGGGTGAACACTGAAGCTTTCTTT. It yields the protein CASSPTGVGVNTEAFF.

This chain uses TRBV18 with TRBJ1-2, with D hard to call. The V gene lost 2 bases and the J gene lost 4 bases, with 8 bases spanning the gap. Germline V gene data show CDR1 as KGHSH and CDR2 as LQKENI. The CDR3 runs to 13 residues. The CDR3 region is CASSPAEGYGYTF. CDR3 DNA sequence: TGTGCCAGCTCACCAGCGGAGGGCTATGGCTACACCTTC.

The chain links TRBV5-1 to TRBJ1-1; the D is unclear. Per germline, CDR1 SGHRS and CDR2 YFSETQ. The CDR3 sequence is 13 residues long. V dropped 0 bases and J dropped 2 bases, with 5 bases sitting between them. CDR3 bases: TGCGCCAGCAGCTTGGGCAGTAACACTGAAGCTTTCTTT. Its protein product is CASSLGSNTEAFF.

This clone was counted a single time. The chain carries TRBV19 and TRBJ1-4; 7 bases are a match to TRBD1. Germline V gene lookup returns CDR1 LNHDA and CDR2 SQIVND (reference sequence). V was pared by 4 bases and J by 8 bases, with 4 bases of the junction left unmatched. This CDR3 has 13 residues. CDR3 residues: CASSSTGAEKLFF. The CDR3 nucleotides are TGTGCCAGTAGTAGCACAGGGGCAGAAAAACTGTTTTTT.

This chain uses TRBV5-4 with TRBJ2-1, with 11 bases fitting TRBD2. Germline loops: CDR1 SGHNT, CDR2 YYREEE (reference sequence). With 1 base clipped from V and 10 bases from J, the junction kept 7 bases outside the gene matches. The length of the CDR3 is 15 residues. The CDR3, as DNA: TGTGCCAGCAGCTTGTTACTAGCGGGAGTTGGCGAGCAGTTCTTC. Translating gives CASSLLLAGVGEQFF.

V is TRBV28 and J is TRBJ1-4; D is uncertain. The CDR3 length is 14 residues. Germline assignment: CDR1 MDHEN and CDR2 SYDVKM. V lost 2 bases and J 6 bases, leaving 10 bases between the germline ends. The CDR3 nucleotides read TGTGCCAGCAGTTTAGGTCGGTTGCATGAAAAACTGTTTTTT. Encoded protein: CASSLGRLHEKLFF.

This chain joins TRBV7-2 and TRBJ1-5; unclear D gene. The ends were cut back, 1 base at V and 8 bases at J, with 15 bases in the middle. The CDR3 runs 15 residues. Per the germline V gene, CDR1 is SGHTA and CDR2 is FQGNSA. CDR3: CASSLVSRLVEPQHF. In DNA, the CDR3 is TGTGCCAGCAGCTTAGTCTCTAGGCTTGTGGAGCCCCAGCATTTT.

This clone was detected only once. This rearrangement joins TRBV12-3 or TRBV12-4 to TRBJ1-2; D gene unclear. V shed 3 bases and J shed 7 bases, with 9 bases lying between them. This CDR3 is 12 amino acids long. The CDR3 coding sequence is TGTGCCAGCAGTTTTGCGGGATCTGGCTACACCTTC. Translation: CASSFAGSGYTF.

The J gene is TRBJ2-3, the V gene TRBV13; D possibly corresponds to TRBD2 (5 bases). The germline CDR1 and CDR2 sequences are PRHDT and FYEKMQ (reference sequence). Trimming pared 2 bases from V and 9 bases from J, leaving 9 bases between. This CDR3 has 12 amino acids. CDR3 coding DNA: TGTGCCAGCAGCTTAACCGGAGGCACGCAGTATTTT. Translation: CASSLTGGTQYF.

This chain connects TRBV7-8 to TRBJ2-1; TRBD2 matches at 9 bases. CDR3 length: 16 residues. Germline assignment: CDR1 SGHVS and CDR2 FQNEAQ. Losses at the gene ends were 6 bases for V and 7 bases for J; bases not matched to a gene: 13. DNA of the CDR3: TGTGCCAGCAGTCGGATAGCGGGAGTGTTTGAGAATGAGCAGTTCTTC. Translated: CASSRIAGVFENEQFF.

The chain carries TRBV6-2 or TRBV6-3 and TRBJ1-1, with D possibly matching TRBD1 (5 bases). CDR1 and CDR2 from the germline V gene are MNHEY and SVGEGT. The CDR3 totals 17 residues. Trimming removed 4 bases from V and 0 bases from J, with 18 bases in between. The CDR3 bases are TGTGCCAGCAGTTCCCAGCCGGGTTGGGGCATGAACACTGAAGCTTTCTTT. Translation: CASSSQPGWGMNTEAFF.

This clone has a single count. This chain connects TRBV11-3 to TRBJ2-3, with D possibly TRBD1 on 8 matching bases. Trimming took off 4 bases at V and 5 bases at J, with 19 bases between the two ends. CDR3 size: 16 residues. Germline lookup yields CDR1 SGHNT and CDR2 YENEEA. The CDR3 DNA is TGTGCCAGCAGCTACAACACAGGGGGGGAACAAGATACGCAGTATTTT. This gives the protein CASSYNTGGEQDTQYF.

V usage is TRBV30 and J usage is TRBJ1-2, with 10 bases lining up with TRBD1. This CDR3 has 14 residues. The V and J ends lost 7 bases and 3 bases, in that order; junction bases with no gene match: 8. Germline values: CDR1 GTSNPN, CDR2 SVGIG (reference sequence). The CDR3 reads CAYSTGTGDYGYTF. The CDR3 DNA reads TGTGCCTACTCGACTGGGACAGGGGACTATGGCTACACCTTC.

The CDR3 bases are TGTGCCAGCAGCCCTAGCGGCCAAAGAGACGAGCAGTACTTC. Its translation is CASSPSGQRDEQYF. The chain combines TRBV3-1 (or the pseudogene TRBV3-2) with TRBJ2-7, with 7 bases matching TRBD2. Losses at the gene ends were 4 bases for V and 5 bases for J; bases not matched to a gene: 8. The germline gives CDR1 LGHDT, CDR2 YNNKEL (reference sequence). The CDR3 consists of 14 residues.